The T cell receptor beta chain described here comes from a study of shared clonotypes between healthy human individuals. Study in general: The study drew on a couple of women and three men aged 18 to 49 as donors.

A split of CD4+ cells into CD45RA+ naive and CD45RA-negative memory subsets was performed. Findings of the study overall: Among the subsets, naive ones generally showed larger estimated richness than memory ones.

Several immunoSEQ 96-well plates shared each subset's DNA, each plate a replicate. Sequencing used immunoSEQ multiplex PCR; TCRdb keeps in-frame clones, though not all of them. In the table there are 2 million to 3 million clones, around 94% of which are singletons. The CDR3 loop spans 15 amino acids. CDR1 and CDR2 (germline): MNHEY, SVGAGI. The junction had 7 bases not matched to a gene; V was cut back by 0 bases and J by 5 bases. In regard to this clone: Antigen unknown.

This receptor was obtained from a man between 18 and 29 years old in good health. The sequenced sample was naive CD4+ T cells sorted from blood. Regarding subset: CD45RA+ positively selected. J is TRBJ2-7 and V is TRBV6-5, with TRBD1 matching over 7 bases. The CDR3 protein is CASSYSKQGHHEQYF. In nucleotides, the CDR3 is TGTGCCAGCAGTTACTCTAAACAGGGGCACCACGAGCAGTACTTC.